The 18 T cell receptor beta chains listed next were all sequenced from one sample in a study of T-cell reconstitution after alpha-beta-depleted transplantation in children. Preparing the TCRbeta library involved the use of unique molecular identifiers. MiXCR, applied by TCRdb to the PCR reads, yields one record per CDR3 protein. The table records roughly 220,000 distinct CDR3 sequences, 7.5% to 9.5% of them present only once. Source: PBMCs, mostly from graft donor cells, taken 360 days after TCRalphabeta/CD19-depleted stem cell transplant. The receptor source for this set is a male patient between 2 and 10 years old who had a stem cell transplant for acute myeloid leukemia, so the T cells may come from the graft donor.

A few counts support this clonotype. This chain links TRBV20-1 with TRBJ2-4; the D gene is possibly TRBD1 (6 bases). The CDR3 spans 15 residues. The germline CDR1 and CDR2 sequences are DFQATT and SNEGSKA (reference sequence). With 1 base removed from V and 0 bases from J, the gap between germline ends came to 10 bases. This chain's CDR3 is CSARGDILAKNIQYF. The DNA for the CDR3 is TGCAGTGCTAGAGGGGACATTCTAGCCAAAAACATTCAGTACTTC.

This clonotype was detected only a few times. This chain connects TRBV7-3 to TRBJ1-4; TRBD1 matches 10 bases. Looked up from germline, CDR1 is SGHTA and CDR2 is FQGTGA. This CDR3 contains 15 residues. V shed 5 bases and J 8 bases; nucleotides not matched to a gene: 8. CDR3 amino acids: CASSLTGGAGEKLFF. CDR3 nucleotides: TGTGCCAGCAGCCTGACAGGGGGCGCGGGAGAAAAACTGTTTTTT.

In its sample, this clonotype was seen a few times. The chain joins TRBV27 to TRBJ2-7, with D uncertain. The CDR3 is made up of 13 amino acids. Per the germline V gene, CDR1 is MNHEY and CDR2 is SMNVEV (reference sequence). V lost 5 bases, J lost 2 bases, and 10 bases lay in between. The CDR3 DNA reads as TGTGCCAGCAGTGACGACGGACCCTACGAGCAGTACGTC. Translation: CASSDDGPYEQYV.

The V gene is TRBV4-3, the J gene TRBJ2-2, with TRBD2 identical over 8 bases. CDR3 length: 17 residues. The V gene's germline CDR1 is LGHNA and CDR2 YSLEER. The V and J ends lost 0 bases and 5 bases, in that order; junction bases with no gene match: 8. The CDR3 DNA reads TGCGCCAGCAGCCAAGAGACCGGGACTAGTCGTACCGGGGAGCTGTTTTTT. Translation: CASSQETGTSRTGELFF.

This chain links TRBV20-1 with TRBJ2-1, with 11 bases aligning to TRBD2. Germline trimming cut 8 bases from V and 0 bases from J; bases unmatched to any gene: 3. This CDR3 contains 14 residues. Germline-derived CDR1 and CDR2 are DFQATT and SNEGSKA (reference sequence). The CDR3 sequence is CSPLAGGSYNEQFF. DNA of the CDR3: TGCAGTCCCCTAGCGGGAGGCTCCTACAATGAGCAGTTCTTC.

This clonotype was recorded many times. The chain joins TRBV12-3 or TRBV12-4 to TRBJ2-2; D not certain. The CDR3 has 15 amino acids. V shed 5 bases and J shed 1 base, with 11 bases lying between them. The CDR3 loop is CASSPGPKNTGELFF. The CDR3 DNA follows: TGTGCCAGCAGTCCGGGCCCTAAGAACACCGGGGAGCTGTTTTTT.

This clonotype came up a few times. The chain uses TRBV9 and TRBJ1-6; TRBD1 might be the D (5 bases). CDR1 SGDLS and CDR2 YYNGEE come from the germline V gene. The V and J ends lost 0 bases and 6 bases respectively, with 7 bases between them. The length of the CDR3 is 14 residues. The CDR3 sequence: CASSVGGFNSPLHF. CDR3 coding DNA: TGTGCCAGCAGCGTAGGGGGCTTTAATTCACCCCTCCACTTT.

This clonotype was detected ten times or more. The chain links TRBV12-3 or TRBV12-4 to TRBJ2-3; D unclear. Trimming cost V 3 bases and J 6 bases, with 13 bases left between them. The CDR3 runs to 14 residues. In DNA, the CDR3 is TGTGCCAGCAGTTTCGCCCCCCAGGTGGATACGCAGTATTTT. Translated, it gives CASSFAPQVDTQYF.

This clonotype was detected many times. This chain joins TRBV3-1 and TRBJ1-1, with D possibly being TRBD1 (5 bases). Germline assignment: CDR1 LGHDT and CDR2 YNNKEL (reference sequence). Trimming stripped 1 base from V and 4 bases from J, with 13 bases between. This CDR3 is built from 15 residues. Written as DNA, the CDR3 is TGTGCCAGCAGCCAAGGGGGCGGGTTGGGCACTGAAGCTTTCTTT. Protein: CASSQGGGLGTEAFF.

This clonotype was seen repeatedly, ten times or more. V usage is TRBV20-1 and J usage is TRBJ2-3, with D possibly matching TRBD1 (6 bases). The CDR3 has 14 residues. The germline CDR1 and CDR2 sequences are DFQATT and SNEGSKA (reference sequence). The V and J ends lost 1 base and 2 bases respectively, with 10 bases between them. This CDR3 reads CSARVGAHTDTQYF. The CDR3 nucleotides are TGCAGTGCTAGAGTGGGGGCGCACACAGATACGCAGTATTTT.

This clonotype has at least ten counts. The genes are TRBV21-1 and TRBJ1-2; TRBD1, the table's D call, lacks a check against the DNA. TRBV21-1 is recorded as a pseudogene. The CDR3 has 12 residues. CDR3 loop: CASSRTGGGNTF. CDR3 coding DNA: TGTGCCAGCAGCAGAACAGGAGGAGGCAACACCTTC.

On this clonotype: At one end, the junction sequence differs from germline, possibly due to a read error. The chain combines TRBV12-3 or TRBV12-4 with TRBJ2-1; 12 bases match TRBD1. The CDR3 totals 18 residues. CDR3 bases: TGTACCAGCAGTTTAGGGCCCCCCGGGACAGGGGGCGGTAATGAGCAGTTCTTC. Encoded protein: CTSSLGPPGTGGGNEQFF.

In this sample, this clonotype turned up many times. The chain's CDR3 is CASSSAIYNEQFF. DNA for the CDR3: TGTGCCAGCAGTTCAGCTATCTACAATGAGCAGTTCTTC. The gene calls are TRBV28 and TRBJ2-1; D remains unclear. The CDR3 is 13 amino acids. Deletions cut 4 bases from V and 3 bases from J, with 7 bases between. In germline, CDR1 is MDHEN, CDR2 SYDVKM.

The chain combines TRBV29-1 with TRBJ2-5; D call uncertain. Trimming cost V 4 bases and J 5 bases, with 14 bases left between them. Germline V lookup: CDR1 SQVTM, CDR2 ANQGSEA. The CDR3 has 13 amino acids. This chain's CDR3 is CSVARRLGETQYF. The CDR3 DNA reads TGCAGCGTTGCTCGCAGGTTGGGGGAGACCCAGTACTTC.

In this sample, this clonotype turned up many times. J is TRBJ2-7 and V is TRBV4-1; TRBD1 or TRBD2 may be the D gene (5 bases each). Deletions cut 1 base from V and 6 bases from J, with 16 bases between. The germline V gene encodes CDR1 MGHRA and CDR2 YSYEKL. The CDR3 loop spans 15 amino acids. Written as DNA, the CDR3 is TGCGCCAGCAGCCAAGGACTCCCCACAGGACTCGAGCAGTACTTC. Its translation is CASSQGLPTGLEQYF.

This sequence joins TRBV7-8 and TRBJ2-5; 7 bases map to TRBD1. The V gene's germline CDR1 is SGHVS and CDR2 FQNEAQ. The CDR3 consists of 14 residues. V dropped 2 bases and J dropped 4; count of bases not matched to a gene: 4. Here the CDR3 DNA reads TGTGCCAGCAGCTTAAGGGGGCGCGGAGAGACCCAGTACTTC. It yields the protein CASSLRGRGETQYF.

V is TRBV7-3 and J is TRBJ2-1, with 13 bases identical to TRBD2. The V and J ends lost 5 bases and 10 bases, in that order; junction bases with no gene match: 8. The CDR3 spans 15 residues. Germline values: CDR1 SGHTA, CDR2 FQGTGA. DNA for the CDR3: TGTGCCAGCAGCCCCACACTAGCGGGGGGGCGGGAGCAGTTCTTC. It is translated as CASSPTLAGGREQFF.

This clonotype was counted between two and nine times. The chain combines TRBV29-1 with TRBJ1-2; no definite D call. Germline V CDR1 and CDR2: SQVTM, ANQGSEA. The V and J ends lost 5 bases and 7 bases respectively, with 11 bases between them. The CDR3 runs 11 residues. CDR3: CSVSGLSGYTF. CDR3 nucleotide sequence: TGCAGCGTTTCCGGGCTCAGTGGCTACACCTTC.